Listed here are 20 T cell receptor beta chains from one sample, sequenced in a study of PD-L1 blockade in urothelial cancer. Produced via immunoSEQ multiplex PCR; TCRdb's table is partial and in-frame only. The sample contains some 110,000 clones, 75% to 90% of which appear only once. Time point reported: peripheral blood 6 weeks after treatment start. The material sequenced was PBMCs, taken around atezolizumab (anti-PD-L1) treatment. These receptors all come from a man between 60 and 70 years old with urothelial cancer.

The chain is built from TRBV28 and TRBJ1-2, with TRBD1 matching over 9 bases. The V segment lost 6 bases and the J segment 3 bases; nucleotides outside the gene matches: 2. The CDR3 runs to 13 residues. Germline lookup yields CDR1 MDHEN and CDR2 SYDVKM. The CDR3 protein is CASRTGGHYGYTF. The DNA of the CDR3 is TGTGCCAGCAGGACAGGGGGACACTATGGCTACACCTTC.

This clone was seen only once. This sequence joins TRBV5-6 and TRBJ1-2; D may be TRBD1 (5 bases). Trimming removed 6 bases from V and 2 bases from J, with 14 bases in between. The CDR3 sequence is 14 residues long. Germline loops: CDR1 SGHDT, CDR2 YYEEEE. The CDR3 sequence is CASNQGPGNYGYTF. The CDR3 DNA is TGTGCCAGCAACCAAGGTCCAGGGAACTATGGCTACACCTTC.

CDR3 residues: CASSHYSGTMNTGELFF. CDR3 bases: TGCGCCAGCAGCCACTACTCCGGGACAATGAACACCGGGGAGCTGTTTTTT. The gene calls are TRBV4-3 and TRBJ2-2, with D maybe TRBD1 (6 bases). This CDR3 region has 17 residues. The germline V gene encodes CDR1 LGHNA and CDR2 YSLEER. The V gene lost 3 bases and the J gene lost 1 base, with 15 bases spanning the gap.

Turning to this clone: The same CDR3 can be traced to other DNA sequences in this sample. This chain connects TRBV5-1 to TRBJ1-1; TRBD1 matches 8 bases. In germline, CDR1 is SGHRS, CDR2 YFSETQ. The CDR3 totals 15 residues. V was pared by 3 bases and J by 2 bases, with 6 bases of the junction left unmatched. The CDR3 region is CASSSQGAGNTEAFF. The CDR3 region has the DNA TGCGCCAGCAGCTCGCAGGGGGCGGGAAACACTGAAGCTTTCTTT.

This clone was observed once. This chain uses TRBV4-1 with TRBJ2-7, with TRBD2 matching 12 bases. Germline lookup yields CDR1 MGHRA and CDR2 YSYEKL. This CDR3 comprises 15 residues. V gave up 4 bases and J gave up 1 base; unmatched junction bases: 2. The CDR3 loop reads CASSPTSGGSYEQYF. CDR3 nucleotide sequence: TGCGCCAGCAGCCCGACTAGCGGGGGATCCTACGAGCAGTACTTC.

The chain has TRBV11-3 and TRBJ1-1, with 7 bases identical to TRBD1. CDR3 length: 17 residues. Germline V gene lookup returns CDR1 SGHNT and CDR2 YENEEA. V trimming: 3 bases; J trimming: 6 bases; junction bases outside the gene matches: 16. CDR3: CASSFVLSMTGLAEAFF. DNA of the CDR3: TGTGCCAGCAGCTTCGTCTTGTCGATGACAGGGTTAGCTGAAGCTTTCTTT. Complete variable domain (other parts from reference TRBV11-3 and TRBJ1-1): EAGVVQSPRYKIIEKKQPVAFWCNPISGHNTLYWYLQNLGQGPELLIRYENEEAVDDSQLPKDRFSAERLKGVDSTLKIQPAELGDSAVYLCASSFVLSMTGLAEAFFGQGTRLTVV.

The V and J genes are TRBV18 and TRBJ1-2, with 8 nucleotides matching TRBD1. This CDR3 is built from 13 residues. The germline V gene encodes CDR1 KGHSH and CDR2 LQKENI. J was trimmed by 8 bases and V by 3 bases; bases with no gene match: 5. The CDR3 DNA follows: TGTGCCAGCTCACCCGGACAGGGTTGGGGCTACACCTTC. It encodes CASSPGQGWGYTF.

V and J are TRBV7-9 and TRBJ1-1, with D perhaps matching TRBD1 (6 bases). The CDR3 is 15 amino acids. V dropped 1 base and J dropped 5 bases, with 14 bases sitting between them. CDR1 and CDR2 (germline): SEHNR, FQNEAQ (reference sequence). CDR3 DNA: TGTGCCAGCAGCTTAGTGCAGGGGCCGGAAACTGAAGCTTTCTTT. Translated, it gives CASSLVQGPETEAFF.

The genes are TRBV28 and TRBJ1-2, with D hard to call. Trimming cost V 4 bases and J 7 bases, with 7 bases left between them. CDR1 MDHEN and CDR2 SYDVKM come from the germline V gene. The CDR3 extends over 11 amino acids. The CDR3, as DNA: TGTGCCAGCAGTTCCACAAGTGGCTACACCTTC. This sequence encodes CASSSTSGYTF.

The chain recombines TRBV9 with TRBJ2-5; weak D call: TRBD2 (5 bases). Trimming stripped 0 bases from V and 5 bases from J, with 11 bases between. The germline CDR1 and CDR2 sequences are SGDLS and YYNGEE. This CDR3 is 14 amino acids long. The CDR3 nucleotides are TGTGCCAGCAGCGTAGCCCGGGGAACGGAGACCCAGTACTTC. Translation gives CASSVARGTETQYF.

This clone was seen just once. CDR3 protein: CASSERQGGKTQYF. The CDR3 DNA reads TGCGCCAGCAGTGAGCGGCAGGGGGGAAAGACCCAGTACTTC. V and J are TRBV10-1 and TRBJ2-5; TRBD1 is a possible D gene (7 bases). V was cut by 2 bases and J by 6 bases, with 13 bases left in between. Looked up from germline, CDR1 is WNHNN and CDR2 is SYGVQD (reference sequence). The CDR3 contains 14 residues.

This chain connects TRBV4-1 to TRBJ1-4; a weak D match, TRBD1 (5 bases). This CDR3 has 15 residues. CDR1 is MGHRA, CDR2 YSYEKL, per germline. Trimming took 3 bases from V and 0 from J, leaving 8 bases between them. The CDR3 sequence is CASSQDTSTNEKLFF. The CDR3 bases are TGCGCCAGCAGCCAGGACACGTCAACTAATGAAAAACTGTTTTTT.

V usage is TRBV4-1 and J usage is TRBJ2-6; D remains unclear. Germline V lookup: CDR1 MGHRA, CDR2 YSYEKL. V lost 1 base and J lost 1, with 5 bases in between. CDR3 length equals 15 residues. The CDR3 loop reads CASSQAVSGANVLTF. CDR3 nucleotides: TGCGCCAGCAGCCAAGCGGTGTCTGGGGCCAACGTCCTGACTTTC.

The chain joins TRBV5-1 to TRBJ1-1; D perhaps matches TRBD1 (6 bases). Trimming removed 5 bases from V and 1 base from J, with 12 bases in between. Germline lookup yields CDR1 SGHRS and CDR2 YFSETQ. The CDR3 runs to 14 residues. The CDR3 sequence is CASRDQGWNTEAFF. The CDR3 DNA sequence: TGCGCCAGCAGAGATCAGGGGTGGAACACTGAAGCTTTCTTT. Together with reference TRBV5-1 and TRBJ1-1, the CDR3 gives the full variable domain: KAGVTQTPRYLIKTRGQQVTLSCSPISGHRSVSWYQQTPGQGLQFLFEYFSETQRNKGNFPGRFSGRQFSNSRSEMNVSTLELGDSALYLCASRDQGWNTEAFFGQGTRLTVV.

The chain uses TRBV27 and TRBJ1-4, with D possibly TRBD1 on 6 matching bases. V gave up 3 bases and J gave up 3 bases, with 8 bases separating them. CDR1 is MNHEY and CDR2 is SMNVEV in the germline V gene (reference sequence). The CDR3 is 14 residues long. The CDR3 region is CASSFEGANEKLFF. The CDR3 DNA is TGTGCCAGCAGTTTTGAGGGGGCTAATGAAAAACTGTTTTTT. The full variable domain, in which reference TRBV27 and TRBJ1-4 provide the parts outside the CDR3, is EAQVTQNPRYLITVTGKKLTVTCSQNMNHEYMSWYRQDPGLGLRQIYYSMNVEVTDKGDVPEGYKVSRKEKRNFPLILESPSPNQTSLYFCASSFEGANEKLFFGSGTQLSVL.

For this clone: The same CDR3 arises from other DNA sequences in this sample as well. The chain has TRBV5-4 and TRBJ1-1, with 8 bases fitting TRBD1. The germline V gene has CDR1 SGHNT and CDR2 YYREEE (reference sequence). The CDR3 extends over 13 amino acids. J lost 4 bases, V lost 2 bases, and 1 base had no gene match. As DNA, the CDR3 is TGTGCCAGCAGCTTTGACAGGGGCACTGAAGCTTTCTTT. This codes for CASSFDRGTEAFF.

This chain links TRBV2 with TRBJ2-4, with D hard to call. This CDR3 contains 13 residues. Germline CDR1 is SNHLY and CDR2 is FYNNEI. The V and J ends lost 6 bases and 5 bases respectively, with 11 bases between them. Written as DNA, the CDR3 is TGTGCCAGCAGGCAGGCATTCGAAAACATTCAGTACTTC. It specifies CASRQAFENIQYF.

V is TRBV19 and J is TRBJ2-7; D might be TRBD2 (5 bases). Trimming removed 3 bases at V and 6 bases at J, with 15 bases between. The CDR3 runs 14 residues. Germline lookup yields CDR1 LNHDA and CDR2 SQIVND (reference sequence). The CDR3 here is CASSMSLDSLEQYF. DNA of the CDR3: TGTGCCAGTAGTATGTCCCTGGACTCCCTCGAGCAGTACTTC.

This clone has only one observation. The chain is built from TRBV28 and TRBJ1-2; D is ambiguous. CDR3 length equals 14 residues. V was trimmed by 4 bases and J by 6 bases, leaving 15 bases between them. In germline, CDR1 is MDHEN, CDR2 SYDVKM. CDR3 residues: CASSSSPGYHGYTF. CDR3 bases: TGTGCCAGCAGTTCCTCCCCCGGGTACCATGGCTACACCTTC.

This chain links TRBV19 with TRBJ1-5, with D possibly being TRBD1 (6 bases). Trimming took 1 base from V and 7 from J, leaving 11 bases between them. The CDR3 runs 14 residues. CDR1 is LNHDA, CDR2 SQIVND, per germline (reference sequence). CDR3 region: CASSIGLGGQPQHF. The CDR3 DNA follows: TGTGCCAGTAGTATAGGGCTTGGGGGCCAGCCCCAGCATTTT. Together with reference TRBV19 and TRBJ1-5, the CDR3 gives the full variable domain: DGGITQSPKYLFRKEGQNVTLSCEQNLNHDAMYWYRQDPGQGLRLIYYSQIVNDFQKGDIAEGYSVSREKKESFPLTVTSAQKNPTAFYLCASSIGLGGQPQHFGDGTRLSIL.